This T cell receptor beta chain was observed in a study of glioma-infiltrating T cells after dendritic cell vaccination. As for the study in general: Treatment, given 2003 to 2012, was autologous tumor lysate-pulsed dendritic cell vaccination.

Indicated time point: after dendritic cell vaccination, including at tumor progression/relapse. Before vaccination, two weeks after the third vaccination, and at progression, PBMC were collected. Libraries were prepared by immunoSEQ multiplex PCR; TCRdb keeps only in-frame clonotypes and omits some of them. In the table there are about 76,000 clones, about nine tenths of which are singletons. V lost 6 bases and J 10 bases, leaving 21 bases between the germline ends. The CDR3 length is 14 residues. CDR1 and CDR2 (germline): SGHRS, YFSETQ. V and J are TRBV5-1 and TRBJ2-3; maybe TRBD2 (6 bases). The clonotype was recovered from a human donor with glioblastoma. This material consisted of blood, taken after dendritic cell vaccination. Here the CDR3 reads CASTYRGTENSQYF. CDR3 nucleotides: TGCGCCAGCACCTACCGGGGGACGGAGAATTCGCAGTATTTT. The full variable domain, with the rest looked up from reference TRBV5-1 and TRBJ2-3, is KAGVTQTPRYLIKTRGQQVTLSCSPISGHRSVSWYQQTPGQGLQFLFEYFSETQRNKGNFPGRFSGRQFSNSRSEMNVSTLELGDSALYLCASTYRGTENSQYFGPGTRLTVL.